The 18 T cell receptor beta chains reported below all come from one sample, sequenced in a study of T cell responses to AZD1222 COVID-19 vaccine. Method: immunoSEQ multiplex PCR; TCRdb's copy keeps in-frame clones and lacks some. The table has around 150,000 clones, around 85% seen once. The sequences come from peripheral blood, collected 28 days after the second dose of the MenACWY control vaccine. All receptors come from an adult who received the MenACWY meningococcal vaccine as a control.

V gene TRBV14 combines with J gene TRBJ2-1, with D uncertain. The V end was cut by 3 bases, the J end by 8 bases, with 5 bases between. The germline CDR1 and CDR2 sequences are SGHDN and FVKESK. This CDR3 region has 11 residues. The CDR3 coding sequence is TGTGCCAGCAGCCATACGTATGAGCAGTTCTTC. Translation gives CASSHTYEQFF.

The CDR3 DNA reads TGCGCCAGCAGCTTGGGTACTAGCGGGGGCCTTTTCACAGATACGCAGTATTTT. Translating gives CASSLGTSGGLFTDTQYF. The chain uses TRBV5-1 and TRBJ2-3, with 11 bases that match TRBD2. Germline CDR1 and CDR2: SGHRS and YFSETQ. The CDR3 extends over 18 amino acids. J was trimmed by 2 bases and V by 0 bases; bases with no gene match: 8.

The rearrangement uses TRBV11-3 and TRBJ2-7, with D uncertain. Per germline, CDR1 SGHNT and CDR2 YENEEA. The CDR3 contains 13 residues. The V and J ends lost 5 bases and 7 bases respectively, with 15 bases between them. The DNA of the CDR3 is TGTGCCAGCAGCATGCCCCGATCTTGGGAGCAGTACTTC. Translated, it gives CASSMPRSWEQYF.

The chain employs TRBV9 and TRBJ1-1; D uncertain. V was trimmed by 0 bases and J by 0 bases, leaving 3 bases between them. CDR1 is SGDLS and CDR2 is YYNGEE in the germline V gene. This CDR3 spans 13 amino acids. The CDR3 reads CASSVVLNTEAFF. For the CDR3, the DNA is TGTGCCAGCAGCGTAGTCCTGAACACTGAAGCTTTCTTT.

The chain uses TRBV7-9 and TRBJ2-7; 9 nucleotides agree with TRBD2. Germline V gene sequence: CDR1 SEHNR, CDR2 FQNEAQ (reference sequence). CDR3 length equals 15 residues. The V segment lost 3 bases and the J segment 5 bases; nucleotides outside the gene matches: 8. This chain's CDR3 is CASSFRPAGGDEQYF. The CDR3, as DNA: TGTGCCAGCAGCTTCAGGCCAGCGGGAGGTGACGAGCAGTACTTC. The whole variable domain, filled in from reference TRBV7-9 and TRBJ2-7, reads DTGVSQNPRHKITKRGQNVTFRCDPISEHNRLYWYRQTLGQGPEFLTYFQNEAQLEKSRLLSDRFSAERPKGSFSTLEIQRTEQGDSAMYLCASSFRPAGGDEQYFGPGTRLTVT.

The chain carries TRBV7-2 and TRBJ1-2; D might be TRBD1 (5 bases). The CDR3 loop spans 13 amino acids. Germline assignment: CDR1 SGHTA and CDR2 FQGNSA. The ends were cut back, 7 bases at V and 8 bases at J, with 17 bases in the middle. The CDR3 loop reads CASNKGIREGYTF. The CDR3 DNA reads as TGTGCCAGCAACAAGGGGATCCGGGAGGGCTACACCTTC.

This clone was seen more than once but under ten times. The rearrangement joins TRBV19 to TRBJ1-1; TRBD1 matches at 9 bases. The V and J ends lost 3 bases and 4 bases, in that order; junction bases with no gene match: 6. The CDR3 extends over 15 amino acids. Germline V gives CDR1 LNHDA, CDR2 SQIVND (reference sequence). This CDR3 is CASSITGGSGTEAFF. The CDR3 DNA reads as TGTGCCAGTAGTATCACAGGGGGCTCCGGCACTGAAGCTTTCTTT.

This clone was observed once. The chain joins TRBV7-2 to TRBJ1-2; 7 bases align to TRBD1. Germline V CDR1 and CDR2: SGHTA, FQGNSA. V trimming: 2 bases; J trimming: 5 bases; junction bases outside the gene matches: 11. The CDR3 sequence is 16 residues long. The CDR3 region has the DNA TGTGCCAGCAGCTTAACCCACCCTGGGACAGAATATGGCTACACCTTC. It encodes CASSLTHPGTEYGYTF.

The sample holds a few counts of this clone. The chain uses TRBV27 and TRBJ2-3; D might be TRBD1 (5 bases). V was trimmed by 6 bases and J by 2 bases, leaving 12 bases between them. This CDR3 is 14 amino acids long. Germline loops: CDR1 MNHEY, CDR2 SMNVEV (reference sequence). As DNA, the CDR3 is TGTGCCAGCAGCAGGGAATTCCCCACAGATACGCAGTATTTT. This encodes CASSREFPTDTQYF.

The chain is built from TRBV27 and TRBJ1-2, with D uncertain. CDR1 and CDR2 from the germline V gene are MNHEY and SMNVEV (reference sequence). Trimming left V 2 bases short and J 4 bases short, with 5 bases between. This CDR3 region has 12 residues. The CDR3 nucleotides read TGTGCCAGCAGTTTAAAAGGCTATGGCTACACCTTC. Translating it yields CASSLKGYGYTF.

The rearrangement joins TRBV6-2 or TRBV6-3 to TRBJ2-7; D might be TRBD2 (6 bases). CDR3 size: 13 residues. Germline CDR1 MNHEY, CDR2 SVGEGT. Trimming pared 4 bases from V and 4 bases from J, leaving 11 bases between. The DNA of the CDR3 is TGTGCCAGCAGTTGGGGACTTACATACGAGCAGTACGTC. It specifies CASSWGLTYEQYV.

This clone was picked up one time. The gene calls are TRBV24-1 and TRBJ2-5; tentative D call: TRBD2 (5 bases). There are 16 residues in the CDR3. Germline CDR1 and CDR2: KGHDR and SFDVKD. V was shortened by 0 bases and J by 0 bases, with 10 bases between the two germline ends. CDR3 protein: CATSDLLPADQETQYF. The CDR3, as DNA: TGTGCCACCAGTGATTTGCTCCCAGCGGACCAAGAGACCCAGTACTTC.

This chain connects TRBV11-3 to TRBJ1-2; no clear D gene. CDR1 is SGHNT and CDR2 is YENEEA in the germline V gene. The CDR3 extends over 13 amino acids. With 5 bases removed from V and 1 base from J, the gap between germline ends came to 8 bases. The CDR3: CASSLQVNYGYTF. The DNA for the CDR3 is TGTGCCAGCAGCCTGCAGGTTAACTATGGCTACACCTTC.

This clone was counted once. The V gene is TRBV24-1, the J gene TRBJ2-7, with 7 positions matching TRBD1. With 3 bases clipped from V and 2 bases from J, the junction kept 6 bases outside the gene matches. Germline V CDR1 and CDR2: KGHDR, SFDVKD. CDR3 size: 15 residues. In DNA, the CDR3 is TGTGCCACCAGTGATCCGACAGGGCCCCCCTACGAGCAGTACTTC. This gives the protein CATSDPTGPPYEQYF.

The sample holds a few counts of this clone. The rearrangement links TRBV11-2 to TRBJ2-6; D is possibly TRBD2 (7 bases). With 6 bases removed from V and 3 bases from J, the gap between germline ends came to 15 bases. The germline V gene has CDR1 SGHAT and CDR2 FQNNGV. This CDR3 is 16 amino acids long. The CDR3 sequence: CASSLGGGSGANVLTF. As DNA, the CDR3 is TGTGCCAGCAGTCTAGGGGGAGGGAGTGGGGCCAACGTCCTGACTTTC.

This clone has just a few counts. V and J are TRBV7-2 and TRBJ1-2; D gene unclear. CDR3 length: 11 residues. The germline V and J ends were trimmed by 5 bases and 6 bases, with 7 bases remaining between them. Germline V lookup: CDR1 SGHTA, CDR2 FQGNSA. Written as DNA, the CDR3 is TGTGCCAGCAGCCCGATGGATGGCTACACCTTC. Residues: CASSPMDGYTF.

The chain uses TRBV7-2 and TRBJ1-5; D is ambiguous. The V gene lost 1 base and the J gene lost 0 bases, with 4 bases spanning the gap. Germline assignment: CDR1 SGHTA and CDR2 FQGNSA. This CDR3 is 14 amino acids long. The CDR3 nucleotides read TGTGCCAGCAGCTTAGGGCGTAGCAATCAGCCCCAGCATTTT. It translates to CASSLGRSNQPQHF.

This clone showed up just a few times. The chain combines TRBV5-1 with TRBJ1-2; tentatively, D is TRBD1 (5 bases). This CDR3 is built from 15 residues. Trimming stripped 0 bases from V and 3 bases from J, with 12 bases between. Per germline, CDR1 SGHRS and CDR2 YFSETQ. The CDR3, as DNA: TGCGCCAGCAGCTTGGGCAGGGTAGGGGACTATGGCTACACCTTC. This encodes CASSLGRVGDYGYTF.